The entry below gives a single TCR beta chain sequence along with its context. This sample is drawn from a study of T cell responses to AZD1222 COVID-19 vaccine. Some clones are missing from TCRdb's copy, which holds only in-frame ones; the method was immunoSEQ multiplex PCR. The sample holds 180,000 or so clones, 94% seen once. V was clipped by 4 bases and J by 7 bases, with 14 bases between them. The CDR3 has 14 amino acids. Germline CDR1 reads MNHEY; CDR2 reads SMNVEV (reference sequence). This sample comprised peripheral blood, obtained on day 0 of AZD1222 vaccination. This receptor was taken from an adult in good health. J is TRBJ1-5 and V is TRBV27, with D possibly matching TRBD1 (6 bases). CDR3 coding DNA: TGTGCCAGCAGTTCCCGACAGGATTCACAGCCCCAGCATTTT. Translated, it gives CASSSRQDSQPQHF.